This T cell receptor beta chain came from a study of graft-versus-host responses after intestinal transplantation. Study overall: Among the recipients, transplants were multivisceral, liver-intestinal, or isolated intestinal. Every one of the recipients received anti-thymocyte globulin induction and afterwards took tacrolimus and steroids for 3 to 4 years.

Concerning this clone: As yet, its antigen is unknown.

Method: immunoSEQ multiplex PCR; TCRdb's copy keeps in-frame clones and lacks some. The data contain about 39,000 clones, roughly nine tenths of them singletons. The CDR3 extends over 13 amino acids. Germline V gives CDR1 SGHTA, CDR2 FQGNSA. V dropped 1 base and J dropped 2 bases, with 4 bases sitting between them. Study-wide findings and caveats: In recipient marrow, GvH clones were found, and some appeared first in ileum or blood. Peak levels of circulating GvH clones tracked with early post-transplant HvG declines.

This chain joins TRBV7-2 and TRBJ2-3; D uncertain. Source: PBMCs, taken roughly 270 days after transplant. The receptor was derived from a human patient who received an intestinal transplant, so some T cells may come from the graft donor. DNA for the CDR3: TGTGCCAGCAGCTTAGGATACACAGATACGCAGTATTTT. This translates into CASSLGYTDTQYF.